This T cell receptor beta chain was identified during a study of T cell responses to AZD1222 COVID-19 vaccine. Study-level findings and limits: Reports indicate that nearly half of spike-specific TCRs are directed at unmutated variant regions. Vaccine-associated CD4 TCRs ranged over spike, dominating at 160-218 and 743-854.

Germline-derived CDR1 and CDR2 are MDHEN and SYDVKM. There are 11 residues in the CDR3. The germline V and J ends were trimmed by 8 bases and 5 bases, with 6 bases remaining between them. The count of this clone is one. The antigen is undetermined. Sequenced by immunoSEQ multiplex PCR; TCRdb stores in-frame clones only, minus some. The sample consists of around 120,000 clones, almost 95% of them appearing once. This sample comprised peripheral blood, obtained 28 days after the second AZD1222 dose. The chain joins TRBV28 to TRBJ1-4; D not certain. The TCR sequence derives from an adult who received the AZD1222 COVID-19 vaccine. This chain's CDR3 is CASQLNEKLFF. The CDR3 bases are TGTGCCAGCCAGTTAAATGAAAAACTGTTTTTT.